Listed below are T cell receptor beta chains from one sample, sequenced in a study of shared clonotypes between healthy human individuals. TCRdb's table, derived via immunoSEQ multiplex PCR, lists solely in-frame clones and lacks some. This sample has around 440,000 clones, with around 77% found just once. What was sequenced was PBMCs. The receptor set was obtained from a woman aged 35 to 49 in good health. Some clones in this sample may be carry-over from other donors' samples. CDR3s include the opening cysteine and the closing phenylalanine or tryptophan. The order of the fields is V gene, D gene, J gene, clone size, CDR3 protein, CDR3 DNA. The D gene is left open where the match is weak. Part of the rows lack a size; the others show once, few, many or a class for expanded clones.

>TRBV5-1|TRBD1|TRBJ2-7|-
CASSIGQGWDEQYF
TGCGCCAGCAGCATAGGACAGGGATGGGACGAGCAGTACTTC
>TRBV29-1|-|TRBJ1-3|-
CSVEGTAFWRNTIYF
TGCAGCGTTGAGGGCACAGCTTTCTGGAGAAACACCATATATTTT
>TRBV28|-|TRBJ1-4|once
CASWKGGETNEKLFF
TGTGCCAGCTGGAAGGGGGGAGAGACTAATGAAAAACTGTTTTTT
>TRBV7-6|-|TRBJ2-3|-
CASSPLSGITDTQYF
TGTGCCAGCAGCCCCCTTAGCGGAATCACAGATACGCAGTATTTT
>TRBV7-2|-|TRBJ1-4|-
CASSPRGTKEKLFF
TGTGCCAGCAGCCCTCGGGGGACGAAGGAAAAACTGTTTTTT
>TRBV11-2|TRBD2|TRBJ2-1|-
CASSLVAGVGEQFF
TGTGCCAGCAGCTTAGTAGCGGGAGTAGGTGAGCAGTTCTTC
>TRBV9|-|TRBJ2-3|-
CASSVGVGGGLDTQYF
TGTGCCAGCAGCGTAGGAGTGGGAGGCGGTTTAGATACGCAGTATTTT
>TRBV29-1|-|TRBJ1-1|few
CSVSTDQRTEAFF
TGCAGCGTATCGACAGACCAGAGGACTGAAGCTTTCTTT
>TRBV5-6|TRBD1|TRBJ2-1|-
CASSHRGLGSYNEQFF
TGTGCCAGCAGCCACAGGGGCTTGGGCTCCTACAATGAGCAGTTCTTC
>TRBV4-1|TRBD2|TRBJ2-7|-
CASSPLAGGAHEQYF
TGCGCCAGCAGCCCCTTAGCGGGAGGGGCCCACGAGCAGTACTTC
>TRBV28|-|TRBJ1-1|-
CASSLDYDEAFF
TGTGCCAGCAGTTTGGATTACGATGAAGCTTTCTTT
>TRBV5-1|-|TRBJ2-7|-
CASSARTGPSGEQYF
TGCGCCAGCAGCGCACGGACGGGTCCGTCGGGGGAGCAGTACTTC
>TRBV10-3|-|TRBJ1-1|-
CATKGGSDGTEAFF
TGTGCCACCAAGGGGGGATCCGACGGGACTGAAGCTTTCTTT
>TRBV7-2|-|TRBJ2-7|-
CASTSAPSYEQYF
TGTGCCAGCACGTCGGCTCCCTCCTACGAGCAGTACTTC
>TRBV28|-|TRBJ1-4|many
CASSLSGTEKLFF
TGTGCCAGCAGTTTATCGGGGACTGAAAAACTGTTTTTT
>TRBV10-3|TRBD1|TRBJ2-6|-
CAISFSQGAGANVLTF
TGTGCCATCAGTTTTTCCCAGGGGGCTGGGGCCAACGTCCTGACTTTC
>TRBV29-1|TRBD2|TRBJ2-2|-
CSVGREADTGELFF
TGCAGCGTGGGGCGGGAGGCGGACACCGGGGAGCTGTTTTTT
>TRBV11-2|TRBD2|TRBJ2-7|-
CASSDLGGSAYEQYF
TGTGCCAGCAGCGATCTCGGGGGGAGCGCCTACGAGCAGTACTTC
>TRBV28|TRBD2|TRBJ2-3|-
CASRLAGGLDTQYF
TGTGCCAGCAGATTAGCGGGAGGATTAGATACGCAGTATTTT
>TRBV30|-|TRBJ2-5|-
CAWSDGGTYQETQYF
TGTGCCTGGAGTGACGGTGGGACGTACCAAGAGACCCAGTACTTC
>TRBV5-1|TRBD2|TRBJ2-3|-
CASIPAVSGMGTDTQYF
TGCGCCAGCATCCCCGCGGTTAGCGGGATGGGGACAGATACGCAGTATTTT
>TRBV29-1|-|TRBJ1-2|-
CSVEDRLGRDGYTF
TGCAGCGTTGAAGACCGGTTGGGGAGGGATGGCTACACCTTC
>TRBV19|-|TRBJ1-2|-
CASSSPAAGGLYGYTF
TGTGCCAGTAGTAGTCCGGCGGCCGGGGGCCTCTATGGCTACACCTTC
>TRBV5-1|TRBD1|TRBJ1-2|-
CASSSGQGGHGYTF
TGCGCCAGCAGCTCGGGACAGGGTGGACATGGCTACACCTTC
>TRBV9|TRBD2|TRBJ2-5|few
CASSAGLSGTQYF
TGTGCCAGCAGCGCGGGACTATCGGGGACCCAGTACTTC
>TRBV19|-|TRBJ2-7|-
CASSKAETPTYEQYF
TGTGCCAGTAGTAAGGCCGAGACACCCACCTACGAGCAGTACTTC
>TRBV6-1|-|TRBJ1-2|-
CASTESAPSYGYTF
TGTGCCAGCACTGAATCTGCTCCCTCCTATGGCTACACCTTC
>TRBV18|-|TRBJ1-3|-
CASSPPRLPGTKGGNTIYF
TGTGCCAGCTCACCACCACGACTTCCCGGGACCAAGGGTGGAAACACCATATATTTT
>TRBV2|-|TRBJ2-3|once
CASSDRATLTDTQYF
TGTGCCAGCAGTGATAGGGCTACACTCACAGATACGCAGTATTTT
>TRBV7-3|TRBD2|TRBJ2-1|-
CASSLTRIAGNNEQFF
TGTGCCAGCAGCTTAACGAGGATAGCGGGGAACAATGAGCAGTTCTTC
>TRBV27|TRBD1|TRBJ2-1|-
CASSLKGTGLSNEQFF
TGTGCCAGCAGTTTAAAGGGGACAGGGCTTTCCAATGAGCAGTTCTTC
>TRBV28|-|TRBJ2-1|-
CASSLVLRLNEQFF
TGTGCCAGCAGTTTAGTGCTTAGGCTGAATGAGCAGTTCTTC
>TRBV29-1|TRBD1|TRBJ1-2|-
CSVPSNRGRGGYTF
TGCAGCGTACCGTCAAACAGGGGGAGAGGTGGCTACACCTTC
>TRBV10-3|TRBD2|TRBJ2-1|-
CAISEREATPDEQFF
TGTGCCATCAGTGAGCGGGAGGCCACACCAGATGAGCAGTTCTTC
>TRBV6-6|-|TRBJ2-7|once
CASSYQQGDLYF
TGTGCCAGCAGTTATCAACAGGGAGATTTGTACTTC
>TRBV5-4|TRBD1|TRBJ1-3|-
CASSPDRGGLGNTIYF
TGTGCCAGCAGCCCTGACAGGGGGGGCCTTGGAAACACCATATATTTT
>TRBV4-2|-|TRBJ2-7|-
CASSQARRQTPREQYF
TGTGCCAGCAGCCAAGCTAGGAGACAGACCCCTCGGGAGCAGTACTTC
>TRBV4-2|-|TRBJ2-2|-
CASSPRQPGELFF
TGTGCCAGCAGCCCCCGTCAGCCCGGGGAGCTGTTTTTT
>TRBV5-1|-|TRBJ2-7|-
CASSLELGLSGEQYF
TGCGCCAGCAGCTTGGAACTAGGGCTGTCTGGCGAGCAGTACTTC
>TRBV27|-|TRBJ2-7|-
CASMERGGRLTVGGRADYHEQYF
TGTGCCAGCATGGAACGAGGGGGTCGCCTCACGGTAGGGGGGAGGGCTGATTACCACGAGCAGTACTTC
>TRBV28|TRBD1|TRBJ2-7|-
CASSPRQGANEQYF
TGTGCCAGCAGTCCTCGACAGGGGGCAAACGAGCAGTACTTC
>TRBV2|TRBD2|TRBJ2-7|-
CASSGAGTSGTYEQYF
TGTGCCAGCAGCGGGGCCGGGACTAGCGGGACCTACGAGCAGTACTTC
>TRBV27|-|TRBJ1-2|-
CASSWSDGGLFGYTF
TGTGCCAGCAGCTGGTCGGATGGAGGGTTGTTTGGCTACACCTTC
>TRBV5-1|-|TRBJ1-4|-
CASSFTATNEKLFF
TGCGCCAGCAGCTTCACTGCAACTAATGAAAAACTGTTTTTT
>TRBV15|-|TRBJ2-3|-
CATSTRVDTQYF
TGTGCCACCAGCACCCGAGTAGATACGCAGTATTTT
>TRBV25-1|-|TRBJ2-2|once
CASSEVLNTGELFF
TGTGCCAGCAGTGAAGTACTCAACACCGGGGAGCTGTTTTTT
>TRBV5-1|-|TRBJ2-1|many
CASAEYNEQFF
TGCGCCAGCGCAGAATACAATGAGCAGTTCTTC
>TRBV29-1|-|TRBJ1-1|few
CSAALGPNTEAFF
TGCAGCGCTGCGTTGGGGCCGAACACTGAAGCTTTCTTT
>TRBV29-1|TRBD1|TRBJ1-3|-
CSVAPRGPGNTIYF
TGCAGCGTTGCCCCCAGGGGGCCTGGAAACACCATATATTTT
>TRBV18|TRBD1|TRBJ2-1|many
CASSRDRAGNEQFF
TGTGCCAGCTCACGAGACAGGGCGGGCAATGAGCAGTTCTTC
>TRBV7-7|TRBD2|TRBJ2-3|-
CASSLGLAGVGDTQYF
TGTGCCAGCAGCTTAGGACTAGCGGGAGTGGGGGATACGCAGTATTTT
>TRBV5-1|TRBD1|TRBJ2-7|many
CASSTDGQEIYEQYF
TGCGCCAGCAGCACAGACGGACAGGAAATCTACGAGCAGTACTTC
>TRBV27|TRBD1|TRBJ2-7|few
CASSPRQGYEQYF
TGTGCCAGCAGTCCCCGACAGGGTTACGAGCAGTACTTC
>TRBV18|-|TRBJ1-4|-
CASSPGTDEKLFF
TGTGCCAGCTCACCAGGGACCGATGAAAAACTGTTTTTT
>TRBV27|TRBD2|TRBJ2-7|few
CASSPGLAGSYEQYF
TGTGCCAGCAGTCCCGGACTAGCGGGAAGCTACGAGCAGTACTTC
>TRBV18|TRBD1|TRBJ2-7|-
CASSPPVGQYEQYF
TGTGCCAGCTCACCACCGGTGGGACAGTACGAGCAGTACTTC
>TRBV18|-|TRBJ2-7|-
CASSLTQDYEQYF
TGTGCCAGCTCATTAACCCAGGACTATGAGCAGTACTTC
>TRBV28|-|TRBJ1-2|-
CASRSPGTFNYGYTF
TGTGCCAGCAGAAGTCCCGGGACATTCAACTATGGCTACACCTTC
>TRBV11-2|TRBD2|TRBJ2-2|-
CASSLSAREINTGELFF
TGTGCCAGCAGCTTAAGCGCGCGGGAGATAAACACCGGGGAGCTGTTTTTT